Listed below are T cell receptor beta chains from one sample, sequenced in a study of blood T cell repertoires in COVID-19. TCRdb keeps only in-frame clones here, not all; method: immunoSEQ multiplex PCR. The sample includes roughly 79,000 clones, around 90% of them seen just once. Sequenced sample: peripheral blood. The receptors originated from a man aged 50 to 60 with active COVID-19. CDR3s include the opening cysteine and the closing phenylalanine or tryptophan. Each record gives: CDR3 DNA, CDR3 protein, J gene, clone size, CDR3 length, V gene, D gene. The D gene is left open where the match is weak. Clone size is given for some rows only: seen once, a few or many times, or a class if the clone is expanded.

cdr3_nt: TGTGCCAGCAGCCAATCGGACAGAAAAGAAAAACTGTTTTTT
cdr3_aa: CASSQSDRKEKLFF
j_call: TRBJ1-4
clone_size: -
cdr3_length: 14
v_call: TRBV3-1/TRBV3-2
d_call: -

cdr3_nt: TGTGCCAGCAACCACAGGGGTTCATACTATGGCTACACCTTC
cdr3_aa: CASNHRGSYYGYTF
j_call: TRBJ1-2
clone_size: -
cdr3_length: 14
v_call: TRBV28
d_call: TRBD1

cdr3_nt: TGTGCCAGCAGCTTGCGCTACGGCACAGATACGCAGTATTTT
cdr3_aa: CASSLRYGTDTQYF
j_call: TRBJ2-3
clone_size: -
cdr3_length: 14
v_call: TRBV7-2
d_call: -

cdr3_nt: TGTGCCAGCAGCTGGACAGGGCAGAACACCGGGGAGCTGTTTTTT
cdr3_aa: CASSWTGQNTGELFF
j_call: TRBJ2-2
clone_size: -
cdr3_length: 15
v_call: TRBV11-2
d_call: TRBD1

cdr3_nt: TGTGCCAGCAGTGGTCGTACTACCCTGCACTACGAGCAGTACTTC
cdr3_aa: CASSGRTTLHYEQYF
j_call: TRBJ2-7
clone_size: -
cdr3_length: 15
v_call: TRBV25-1
d_call: -

cdr3_nt: TGTGCCAGCAGCCCGCTACGGACTAGCGGGGCCAGAGATACGCAGTATTTT
cdr3_aa: CASSPLRTSGARDTQYF
j_call: TRBJ2-3
clone_size: -
cdr3_length: 17
v_call: TRBV14
d_call: TRBD2

cdr3_nt: TGTGCCAGCAGTCTCGGGCCGGGGGGTAGGGACTATGGCTACACCTTC
cdr3_aa: CASSLGPGGRDYGYTF
j_call: TRBJ1-2
clone_size: -
cdr3_length: 16
v_call: TRBV27
d_call: -

cdr3_nt: TGCGCCAGCAGCCAAGATGGGACAGGGTGGAACTATGGCTACACCTTC
cdr3_aa: CASSQDGTGWNYGYTF
j_call: TRBJ1-2
clone_size: -
cdr3_length: 16
v_call: TRBV4-3
d_call: TRBD1

cdr3_nt: TGTGCCAGCTCACCAGAGGGTGTGACTAATGAAAAACTGTTTTTT
cdr3_aa: CASSPEGVTNEKLFF
j_call: TRBJ1-4
clone_size: -
cdr3_length: 15
v_call: TRBV18
d_call: -

cdr3_nt: TGTGCCAGCAGCCTCATAACAGGGGTAAAGTATGGCTACACCTTC
cdr3_aa: CASSLITGVKYGYTF
j_call: TRBJ1-2
clone_size: -
cdr3_length: 15
v_call: TRBV9
d_call: TRBD1

cdr3_nt: TGTGCCAGCAGCGCGGGAAGATTGGCCTATGGCTACACCTTC
cdr3_aa: CASSAGRLAYGYTF
j_call: TRBJ1-2
clone_size: -
cdr3_length: 14
v_call: TRBV9
d_call: -

cdr3_nt: TGTGCCATCGCCGCGGACAGGGATTATGAGCAGTTCTTC
cdr3_aa: CAIAADRDYEQFF
j_call: TRBJ2-1
clone_size: -
cdr3_length: 13
v_call: TRBV10-3
d_call: TRBD1

cdr3_nt: TGTGCCAGCAGCCCACATCCTGGGGCCAACGTCCTGACTTTC
cdr3_aa: CASSPHPGANVLTF
j_call: TRBJ2-6
clone_size: -
cdr3_length: 14
v_call: TRBV9
d_call: -

cdr3_nt: TGTGCCAGCAGTAGTGGGGGGGGGAACACTGAAGCTTTCTTT
cdr3_aa: CASSSGGGNTEAFF
j_call: TRBJ1-1
clone_size: -
cdr3_length: 14
v_call: TRBV5-4
d_call: -

cdr3_nt: TGTGCCAGCAGCGTAGCAGGACTTACCTACAATGAGCAGTTCTTC
cdr3_aa: CASSVAGLTYNEQFF
j_call: TRBJ2-1
clone_size: -
cdr3_length: 15
v_call: TRBV9
d_call: -

cdr3_nt: TGTGCCAGCAGCCCGACTAGCGGGGGGTATGAGCAGTTCTTC
cdr3_aa: CASSPTSGGYEQFF
j_call: TRBJ2-1
clone_size: -
cdr3_length: 14
v_call: TRBV7-3
d_call: TRBD2

cdr3_nt: TGTGCCAGCAGCCAAGATTGGGGACAGGGGAACTATGGCTACACCTTC
cdr3_aa: CASSQDWGQGNYGYTF
j_call: TRBJ1-2
clone_size: -
cdr3_length: 16
v_call: TRBV3-1/TRBV3-2
d_call: TRBD1

cdr3_nt: TGTGCCAGCAGCTTAGAACTAGCGAGCTACGAGCAGTACTTC
cdr3_aa: CASSLELASYEQYF
j_call: TRBJ2-7
clone_size: -
cdr3_length: 14
v_call: TRBV11-1
d_call: TRBD2

cdr3_nt: TGTGCCAGCAGCAGAGATCAGGTCACAGATACGCAGTATTTT
cdr3_aa: CASSRDQVTDTQYF
j_call: TRBJ2-3
clone_size: -
cdr3_length: 14
v_call: TRBV2
d_call: -

cdr3_nt: TGTGCCAGCAGTGACGGACACCACTCTGGGGCCAACGTCCTGACTTTC
cdr3_aa: CASSDGHHSGANVLTF
j_call: TRBJ2-6
clone_size: -
cdr3_length: 16
v_call: TRBV6-4
d_call: -

cdr3_nt: TGTGCCAGCAGTTCAGGGGGCAGCTCCTACGAGCAGTACTTC
cdr3_aa: CASSSGGSSYEQYF
j_call: TRBJ2-7
clone_size: -
cdr3_length: 14
v_call: TRBV11-2
d_call: TRBD1

cdr3_nt: TGTGCTAGTGGTTTGGTACTCTCGGGACAACTTACGAACACCGGGGAGCTGTTTTTT
cdr3_aa: CASGLVLSGQLTNTGELFF
j_call: TRBJ2-2
clone_size: -
cdr3_length: 19
v_call: TRBV12-5
d_call: -

cdr3_nt: TGCGCCAGCAGCCAGGGACAGGGAGGAAATTCACCCCTCCACTTT
cdr3_aa: CASSQGQGGNSPLHF
j_call: TRBJ1-6
clone_size: few
cdr3_length: 15
v_call: TRBV10-1
d_call: TRBD1

cdr3_nt: TGTGCCAGCAGCAGAAAGAGACAGGGGGCCAGGCAAGAGACCCAGTACTTC
cdr3_aa: CASSRKRQGARQETQYF
j_call: TRBJ2-5
clone_size: -
cdr3_length: 17
v_call: TRBV6-2/TRBV6-3
d_call: TRBD1

cdr3_nt: TGTGCCAGCAGCCAACAGACCGGGGAGCTGTTTTTT
cdr3_aa: CASSQQTGELFF
j_call: TRBJ2-2
clone_size: -
cdr3_length: 12
v_call: TRBV3-1/TRBV3-2
d_call: -

cdr3_nt: TGTGCCAGCAGTTTATTCTGGGTTAGGAGTTCCTACAATGAGCAGTTCTTC
cdr3_aa: CASSLFWVRSSYNEQFF
j_call: TRBJ2-1
clone_size: -
cdr3_length: 17
v_call: TRBV28
d_call: -

cdr3_nt: TGTGCCAGCAGCTTGAATAGGGGGTACCAAGAGACCCAGTACTTC
cdr3_aa: CASSLNRGYQETQYF
j_call: TRBJ2-5
clone_size: -
cdr3_length: 15
v_call: TRBV5-4
d_call: -

cdr3_nt: TGTGCCAGCAGCTTAAGGACTAGCGGCTACAATGAGCAGTTCTTC
cdr3_aa: CASSLRTSGYNEQFF
j_call: TRBJ2-1
clone_size: -
cdr3_length: 15
v_call: TRBV7-2
d_call: TRBD2

cdr3_nt: TGTGCCAGCAGCCCCCGGGTGAGCACAGATACGCAGTATTTT
cdr3_aa: CASSPRVSTDTQYF
j_call: TRBJ2-3
clone_size: -
cdr3_length: 14
v_call: TRBV5-6
d_call: -

cdr3_nt: TGTGCCAGCAGTGTCAGAACCTACGAGCAGTACTTC
cdr3_aa: CASSVRTYEQYF
j_call: TRBJ2-7
clone_size: -
cdr3_length: 12
v_call: TRBV2
d_call: -

cdr3_nt: TGTGCCAGCAGTCTTGCCGGGACTAGCGGGAGTCGGTACGAGCAGTACTTC
cdr3_aa: CASSLAGTSGSRYEQYF
j_call: TRBJ2-7
clone_size: -
cdr3_length: 17
v_call: TRBV28
d_call: TRBD2

cdr3_nt: TGTGCCAGCAGTTTAGGTGGCAGGGGAAGGTACGGCTACACCTTC
cdr3_aa: CASSLGGRGRYGYTF
j_call: TRBJ1-2
clone_size: -
cdr3_length: 15
v_call: TRBV28
d_call: -

cdr3_nt: TGTGCCAGCACCACAACTAGCGGACCCGCCTACGAGCAGTACTTC
cdr3_aa: CASTTTSGPAYEQYF
j_call: TRBJ2-7
clone_size: -
cdr3_length: 15
v_call: TRBV6-5
d_call: TRBD2

cdr3_nt: TGTGCCAGCAGCCCGCGCGGACATAGCTCCTACGAGCAGTACTTC
cdr3_aa: CASSPRGHSSYEQYF
j_call: TRBJ2-7
clone_size: -
cdr3_length: 15
v_call: TRBV11-2
d_call: -

cdr3_nt: TGTGCCTGGAGTGTCCCCTACGACATTTACAATGAGCAGTTCTTC
cdr3_aa: CAWSVPYDIYNEQFF
j_call: TRBJ2-1
clone_size: once
cdr3_length: 15
v_call: TRBV30
d_call: -

cdr3_nt: TGTGCCAGCAGCCTAGCGACAGGGAACACTGAAGCTTTCTTT
cdr3_aa: CASSLATGNTEAFF
j_call: TRBJ1-1
clone_size: -
cdr3_length: 14
v_call: TRBV7-2
d_call: -

cdr3_nt: TGTGCCAGCAGCTTGGTTTGCCGAGCCGTTAATCAGCCCCAGCATTTT
cdr3_aa: CASSLVCRAVNQPQHF
j_call: TRBJ1-5
clone_size: -
cdr3_length: 16
v_call: TRBV5-4
d_call: -

cdr3_nt: TGTGCCAGCACCCCGACAGGATCCAAGGCCCAGCATTTT
cdr3_aa: CASTPTGSKAQHF
j_call: TRBJ1-5
clone_size: -
cdr3_length: 13
v_call: TRBV6-5
d_call: -

cdr3_nt: TGTGCCAGCAGCCTACAGTTGAACACCGGGGAGCTGTTTTTT
cdr3_aa: CASSLQLNTGELFF
j_call: TRBJ2-2
clone_size: -
cdr3_length: 14
v_call: TRBV7-9
d_call: -

cdr3_nt: TGCGCCAGCAGCCATCCCGGGAATCAAGAGACCCAGTACTTC
cdr3_aa: CASSHPGNQETQYF
j_call: TRBJ2-5
clone_size: -
cdr3_length: 14
v_call: TRBV5-1
d_call: -

cdr3_nt: TGTGCCAGCAGTTACGGGCACCAACTAGCGGGGGGCTACAATGAGCAGTTCTTC
cdr3_aa: CASSYGHQLAGGYNEQFF
j_call: TRBJ2-1
clone_size: -
cdr3_length: 18
v_call: TRBV6-2/TRBV6-3
d_call: TRBD2

cdr3_nt: TGTGCCAGCACCCTGGGGTCTAGCGGGTACAATGAGCAGTTCTTC
cdr3_aa: CASTLGSSGYNEQFF
j_call: TRBJ2-1
clone_size: -
cdr3_length: 15
v_call: TRBV2
d_call: TRBD2

cdr3_nt: TGTGCCAGTAGGCCGACTAGCGGGCCGAGTTTGGTTGAGCTGTTTTTT
cdr3_aa: CASRPTSGPSLVELFF
j_call: TRBJ2-2
clone_size: -
cdr3_length: 16
v_call: TRBV19
d_call: TRBD2

cdr3_nt: TGTGCCAGCAGTTTAGGGGAGGAGGATTCACCCCTCCACTTT
cdr3_aa: CASSLGEEDSPLHF
j_call: TRBJ1-6
clone_size: once
cdr3_length: 14
v_call: TRBV28
d_call: -

cdr3_nt: TGTGCCAGCAGCCAAGTATCCGGCGAGCAGTACTTC
cdr3_aa: CASSQVSGEQYF
j_call: TRBJ2-7
clone_size: -
cdr3_length: 12
v_call: TRBV3-1/TRBV3-2
d_call: -

cdr3_nt: TGTGCCACCAGCAGAGCAGTGCAACTAGCGGGGATCAATGAGCAGTTCTTC
cdr3_aa: CATSRAVQLAGINEQFF
j_call: TRBJ2-1
clone_size: once
cdr3_length: 17
v_call: TRBV15
d_call: TRBD2

cdr3_nt: TGCGCCAGCAGCCAAGATGGGACTAGCGGTAACACCGGGGAGCTGTTTTTT
cdr3_aa: CASSQDGTSGNTGELFF
j_call: TRBJ2-2
clone_size: -
cdr3_length: 17
v_call: TRBV4-1
d_call: TRBD2

cdr3_nt: TGTGCCATCAGTGGGAGTGCCTCCTCCACCGGGGAGCTGTTTTTT
cdr3_aa: CAISGSASSTGELFF
j_call: TRBJ2-2
clone_size: -
cdr3_length: 15
v_call: TRBV10-3
d_call: -